These 29 T cell receptor beta chains share one sample of origin, sequenced in a study of OX40 agonist ivuxolimab in advanced cancers. The data were produced by immunoSEQ multiplex PCR, yet TCRdb's version contains in-frame clones alone and is incomplete. Among tens of thousands of clones listed, 81% were seen once. The sequenced sample was CD4+ or CD8+ T cells sorted from blood, obtained in a trial of the OX40 agonist ivuxolimab. Every receptor here comes from an adult with an advanced solid tumor such as melanoma, head and neck, liver or kidney cancer.

J is TRBJ1-1 and V is TRBV19, with TRBD1 matching over 10 bases. From germline, CDR1 is LNHDA and CDR2 SQIVND (reference sequence). The CDR3 runs 13 residues. Germline trimming cut 5 bases from V and 4 bases from J; bases unmatched to any gene: 1. The CDR3 DNA sequence: TGTGCCAGTAGTTGGACAGGGGGCACTGAAGCTTTCTTT. The encoded protein is CASSWTGGTEAFF.

A few counts support this clone. The chain uses TRBV10-3 and TRBJ2-2, with D uncertain. V dropped 1 base and J dropped 5 bases, with 11 bases sitting between them. Germline lookup yields CDR1 ENHRY and CDR2 SYGVKD. The CDR3 is 15 residues long. CDR3 sequence: CAISELGEQTGELFF. DNA of the CDR3: TGTGCCATCAGTGAGTTGGGCGAGCAGACCGGGGAGCTGTTTTTT.

This clone occurred a few times. This chain links TRBV10-1 with TRBJ1-1; D perhaps matches TRBD1 (6 bases). V was trimmed by 6 bases and J by 4 bases, leaving 12 bases between them. Per the germline V gene, CDR1 is WNHNN and CDR2 is SYGVQD (reference sequence). This CDR3 contains 13 residues. Here the CDR3 reads CASRAGAVTEAFF. The DNA for the CDR3 is TGCGCCAGCAGAGCAGGGGCGGTCACTGAAGCTTTCTTT.

This sequence joins TRBV19 and TRBJ1-1; D is unresolved. Germline V gene data show CDR1 as LNHDA and CDR2 as SQIVND (reference sequence). The CDR3 length is 13 residues. V gave up 3 bases and J gave up 0 bases, with 5 bases separating them. CDR3 nucleotide sequence: TGTGCCAGTAGTATTACCCTGAACACTGAAGCTTTCTTT. Protein sequence: CASSITLNTEAFF.

This chain uses TRBV27 with TRBJ2-3, with 9 bases fitting TRBD2. Germline V gives CDR1 MNHEY, CDR2 SMNVEV (reference sequence). V shed 5 bases, J shed 1 base, and the junction held 7 bases outside the gene matches. CDR3 length equals 16 residues. The CDR3 is CASSPLAGAGTDTQYF. The CDR3, as DNA: TGTGCCAGCAGTCCCTTAGCGGGAGCGGGCACAGATACGCAGTATTTT.

V is TRBV6-6 and J is TRBJ1-2; D is perhaps TRBD1 (6 bases). Germline V gene data show CDR1 as MNHNY and CDR2 as SVGAGI (reference sequence). V was cut by 4 bases and J by 2 bases, with 8 bases left in between. The CDR3 covers 13 residues. This chain's CDR3 is CASSFTGNYGYTF. As DNA, the CDR3 is TGTGCCAGCAGTTTTACAGGGAACTATGGCTACACCTTC.

The CDR3, as DNA: TGTGCCAGCAGCTGGACAGGGGGCGGAGATACGCAGTATTTT. Amino acids: CASSWTGGGDTQYF. This sequence joins TRBV7-9 and TRBJ2-3; 11 nucleotides agree with TRBD1. V trimming: 4 bases; J trimming: 5 bases; junction bases outside the gene matches: 2. The germline V gene has CDR1 SEHNR and CDR2 FQNEAQ (reference sequence). The CDR3 consists of 14 residues.

This clone was seen more than once but under ten times. V is TRBV28 and J is TRBJ1-2; D is possibly TRBD1 (5 bases). In germline, CDR1 is MDHEN, CDR2 SYDVKM. V was cut by 0 bases and J by 8 bases, with 7 bases left in between. The CDR3 consists of 12 residues. CDR3 in amino acids: CASSLWGEGYTF. The CDR3 DNA is TGTGCCAGCAGTTTATGGGGGGAGGGCTACACCTTC.

The chain combines TRBV7-8 with TRBJ1-1; D is perhaps TRBD1 (6 bases). Germline-derived CDR1 and CDR2 are SGHVS and FQNEAQ. With 2 bases removed from V and 4 bases from J, the gap between germline ends came to 11 bases. The CDR3 is made up of 14 amino acids. CDR3 nucleotides: TGTGCCAGCAGCTTAAGGGACACCTTCACTGAAGCTTTCTTT. The encoded protein is CASSLRDTFTEAFF.

The rearrangement uses TRBV4-2 and TRBJ2-2, with 13 bases aligning to TRBD2. The junction had 7 bases not matched to a gene; V was cut back by 1 base and J by 5 bases. CDR1 is LGHNA and CDR2 is YNFKEQ in the germline V gene. This CDR3 region has 18 residues. Here the CDR3 DNA reads TGTGCCAGCAGCCAAGTCCCCGGGACTAGCGGGACGACCGGGGAGCTGTTTTTT. This codes for CASSQVPGTSGTTGELFF.

The chain carries TRBV28 and TRBJ2-2; 13 bases align to TRBD2. Germline assignment: CDR1 MDHEN and CDR2 SYDVKM. J lost 0 bases, V lost 3 bases, and 7 bases had no gene match. CDR3 length: 19 amino acids. In DNA form, the CDR3 reads TGTGCCAGCAGTTTTGGGACTAGCGGGGCTCTACCGAACACCGGGGAGCTGTTTTTT. It translates to CASSFGTSGALPNTGELFF.

The chain links TRBV28 to TRBJ2-7, with D perhaps TRBD2 (5 bases). Germline assignment: CDR1 MDHEN and CDR2 SYDVKM. Deletions cut 2 bases from V and 0 bases from J, with 11 bases between. CDR3 size: 15 residues. Written as DNA, the CDR3 is TGTGCCAGCAGTTTAATCGGGCGGGCCTCCTACGAGCAGTACTTC. Amino acid sequence: CASSLIGRASYEQYF.

The gene calls are TRBV23-1 and TRBJ1-2; tentative D call: TRBD1 (5 bases). TRBV23-1 is marked as an open reading frame, function uncertain. V was pared by 0 bases and J by 4 bases, with 21 bases between. The CDR3 runs to 18 residues. The CDR3 here is CASSQSKGRDSQSYGYTF. The DNA of the CDR3 is TGCGCCAGCAGTCAATCGAAAGGACGAGACAGCCAGTCCTATGGCTACACCTTC.

The V gene is TRBV6-5, the J gene TRBJ1-1, with D possibly TRBD1 on 6 matching bases. CDR3 size: 15 residues. Germline V lookup: CDR1 MNHEY, CDR2 SVGAGI. Trimming pared 5 bases from V and 1 base from J, leaving 14 bases between. The CDR3: CASSPTPGQNTEAFF. The CDR3 DNA is TGTGCCAGCAGTCCTACGCCGGGACAGAACACTGAAGCTTTCTTT.

A word on this clone: The junction does not match germline at one end; this may be a read error. The V call is TRBV6-6, the J call TRBJ2-5; possible D gene TRBD1, 5 bases. Germline V gene data show CDR1 as MNHNY and CDR2 as SVGAGI (reference sequence). CDR3 length: 16 amino acids. CDR3: CASTGDSTSAQEAQYF. CDR3 nucleotide sequence: TGTGCCAGCACCGGCGACAGTACTTCAGCTCAAGAGGCCCAGTACTTC.

The J gene is TRBJ2-5, the V gene TRBV28; TRBD1 agrees at 10 bases. Trimming cost V 6 bases and J 3 bases; bases outside gene matches: 7. The V gene's germline CDR1 is MDHEN and CDR2 SYDVKM. This CDR3 region has 15 residues. The CDR3, as DNA: TGTGCCAGCAGCCCCGGGACAGGGGAAGAAGAGACCCAGTACTTC. Its protein is CASSPGTGEEETQYF.

This clone has only a few counts. The chain recombines TRBV27 with TRBJ2-5; TRBD2 agrees at 10 bases. Germline CDR1 is MNHEY and CDR2 is SMNVEV (reference sequence). J gave up 3 bases and V 5 bases, and 6 bases lay outside the gene matches. The CDR3 totals 15 residues. CDR3 in amino acids: CASSPFLAGEETQYF. In DNA, the CDR3 is TGTGCCAGCAGTCCGTTCCTAGCGGGGGAAGAGACCCAGTACTTC.

The chain has TRBV29-1 and TRBJ2-3; D unresolved. Deletions cut 0 bases from V and 2 bases from J, with 6 bases between. Per the germline V gene, CDR1 is SQVTM and CDR2 is ANQGSEA. CDR3 length equals 13 residues. CDR3: CSVEDRYTDTQYF. DNA of the CDR3: TGCAGCGTTGAAGACAGGTACACAGATACGCAGTATTTT.

V and J are TRBV7-9 and TRBJ2-1, with TRBD2 matching 12 bases. With V trimmed by 4 bases and J by 5 bases, 9 bases remained unmatched. The germline gives CDR1 SEHNR, CDR2 FQNEAQ (reference sequence). The CDR3 runs to 17 residues. CDR3 protein: CASSSRTSGVPHNEQFF. Written as DNA, the CDR3 is TGTGCCAGCAGCTCCAGGACTAGCGGGGTCCCCCACAATGAGCAGTTCTTC. The variable domain in full, completed from reference TRBV7-9 and TRBJ2-1, reads DTGVSQNPRHKITKRGQNVTFRCDPISEHNRLYWYRQTLGQGPEFLTYFQNEAQLEKSRLLSDRFSAERPKGSFSTLEIQRTEQGDSAMYLCASSSRTSGVPHNEQFFGPGTRLTVL.

The chain's CDR3 is CASSESGQGVHEQYV. CDR3 sequence (DNA): TGTGCCAGCAGTGAATCGGGACAGGGTGTCCACGAGCAGTACGTC. This chain connects TRBV25-1 to TRBJ2-7; 9 bases fit TRBD1. The germline V gene has CDR1 MGHDK and CDR2 SYGVNS. This CDR3 contains 15 residues. Trimming cost V 1 base and J 5 bases; bases outside gene matches: 6.

The V gene is TRBV6-5, the J gene TRBJ2-7; D perhaps matches TRBD2 (6 bases). V was clipped by 2 bases and J by 6 bases, with 11 bases between them. Germline CDR1 reads MNHEY; CDR2 reads SVGAGI. The CDR3 sequence is 13 residues long. The CDR3 nucleotides are TGTGCCAGCAGTTACGGGCAGGGAGGCGAGCAGTACGTC. Translating gives CASSYGQGGEQYV.

This clone came up a few times. The chain uses TRBV28 and TRBJ2-4; 9 bases agree with TRBD1. Losses at the gene ends were 4 bases for V and 0 bases for J; bases not matched to a gene: 13. Germline V gives CDR1 MDHEN, CDR2 SYDVKM. The CDR3 is 19 residues long. CDR3 sequence reads: CASSSSRDRELLAKNIQYF. The CDR3 bases are TGTGCCAGCAGTTCATCCCGGGACAGGGAACTTCTAGCCAAAAACATTCAGTACTTC.

This chain connects TRBV28 to TRBJ2-3, with TRBD1 identical over 9 bases. The germline gives CDR1 MDHEN, CDR2 SYDVKM. Losses at the gene ends were 10 bases for V and 6 bases for J; bases not matched to a gene: 8. CDR3 size: 13 residues. CDR3 region: CAIKTGGRDTQYF. The CDR3 DNA reads as TGTGCCATCAAGACAGGGGGGCGCGATACGCAGTATTTT.

V gene TRBV15 combines with J gene TRBJ1-3; D uncertain. This CDR3 comprises 14 residues. Between the trimmed V and J ends, which lost 8 bases and 0 bases, there was a span of 11 bases. CDR1 is LNHNV and CDR2 is YYDKDF in the germline V gene (reference sequence). The CDR3: CATQDGLSGNTIYF. CDR3 in DNA: TGTGCCACCCAGGACGGACTCTCTGGAAACACCATATATTTT.

The chain uses TRBV9 and TRBJ2-1, with 10 bases matching TRBD1. Germline values: CDR1 SGDLS, CDR2 YYNGEE. Unmatched junction bases numbered 14, after V lost 4 bases and J lost 4 bases. This CDR3 has 18 amino acids. The chain's CDR3 is CASSFRDGDRGVYNEQFF. In DNA, the CDR3 is TGTGCCAGCAGCTTCCGGGACGGGGACAGGGGCGTATACAATGAGCAGTTCTTC.

The gene calls are TRBV15 and TRBJ2-5, with 12 bases that match TRBD2. The ends lost 0 bases at V and 1 base at J; junction bases unmatched: 3. CDR3 size: 17 residues. Per germline, CDR1 LNHNV and CDR2 YYDKDF (reference sequence). The CDR3 reads CATSRETSGGIQETQYF. The CDR3 DNA reads as TGTGCCACCAGCAGAGAGACTAGCGGGGGTATCCAAGAGACCCAGTACTTC.

The rearrangement links TRBV28 to TRBJ2-3; D is unresolved. The CDR3 is 14 residues long. V was cut by 4 bases and J by 2 bases, with 10 bases left in between. CDR1 and CDR2 (germline): MDHEN, SYDVKM. Written as DNA, the CDR3 is TGTGCCAGCAGTTCCCCCGAAAACACAGATACGCAGTATTTT. This gives the protein CASSSPENTDTQYF. The full variable domain, its missing parts supplied by reference TRBV28 and TRBJ2-3, is DVKVTQSSRYLVKRTGEKVFLECVQDMDHENMFWYRQDPGLGLRLIYFSYDVKMKEKGDIPEGYSVSREKKERFSLILESASTNQTSMYLCASSSPENTDTQYFGPGTRLTVL.

The chain recombines TRBV7-6 with TRBJ2-1; 9 positions match TRBD2. The ends lost 5 bases at V and 1 base at J; junction bases unmatched: 0. The CDR3 is 14 amino acids. CDR1 and CDR2 from the germline V gene are SGHVS and FNYEAQ. In DNA, the CDR3 is TGTGCCAGCAGCGCGGGAGGGTCCTACAATGAGCAGTTCTTC. Its protein product is CASSAGGSYNEQFF.

The rearrangement joins TRBV11-3 to TRBJ2-7; D uncertain. The germline CDR1 and CDR2 sequences are SGHNT and YENEEA. The CDR3 is 13 amino acids. V was clipped by 3 bases and J by 6 bases, with 12 bases between them. DNA for the CDR3: TGTGCCAGCAGCTTGACGGGCCTGAGCGAGCAGTACTTC. Protein: CASSLTGLSEQYF.